Reported below is one TCR beta chain. What it binds is unknown. This specimen comes from a study of cytomegalovirus exposure and HLA in healthy donors. The method was immunoSEQ multiplex PCR; TCRdb's version includes in-frame clones alone and lacks a portion of them. The data hold about 280,000 clones, with roughly 90% observed a single time. V lost 4 bases and J lost 0, with 18 bases in between. Looked up from germline, CDR1 is MGHDK and CDR2 is SYGVNS. This CDR3 comprises 17 residues. The study, taken as a whole, reports: Cytomegalovirus-associated status was assigned to around 160 TCR beta chains.

Input material: PBMCs. The TCR originated in a woman aged 18-30 years in good health and CMV-seronegative. The chain recombines TRBV25-1 with TRBJ2-5; a possible D gene is TRBD1 (5 bases). CDR3 residues: CASSVGLLGAYQETQYF. Written as DNA, the CDR3 is TGTGCCAGCAGTGTCGGTCTTTTAGGGGCCTACCAAGAGACCCAGTACTTC. The variable domain in full, completed from reference TRBV25-1 and TRBJ2-5, reads EADIYQTPRYLVIGTGKKITLECSQTMGHDKMYWYQQDPGMELHLIHYSYGVNSTEKGDLSSESTVSRIRTEHFPLTLESARPSHTSQYLCASSVGLLGAYQETQYFGPGTRLLVL.